Listed here are 24 T cell receptor beta chains from one sample, sequenced in a study of cytomegalovirus exposure and HLA in healthy donors. The PCR employed 60 Vbeta primers together with 13 Jbeta primers. The assay was immunoSEQ multiplex PCR, and TCRdb's table has in-frame clones only and misses some. The table includes 100,000 to 150,000 clones, 75% to 90% detected once. Input material: PBMCs. The receptor source for this set is a man aged 30 to 45 in good health and CMV-seronegative.

This clone was detected once. The rearrangement joins TRBV19 to TRBJ2-7; D perhaps matches TRBD1 (5 bases). Trimming stripped 8 bases from V and 3 bases from J, with 11 bases between. The CDR3 extends over 12 amino acids. Per germline, CDR1 LNHDA and CDR2 SQIVND (reference sequence). The CDR3 reads CASSVGRYEQYF. In nucleotides, the CDR3 is TGTGCCAGTTCGGTGGGGCGCTACGAGCAGTACTTC.

This clone has just a few counts. At one end the junction does not follow the germline gene, possibly because of a read error. The chain is built from TRBV19 and TRBJ2-6; 8 bases fit TRBD1. CDR1 and CDR2 from the germline V gene are LNHDA and SQIVND (reference sequence). CDR3 length: 21 amino acids. CDR3 sequence (DNA): TGTGCCAGTAGCCAACCGTCGGACCGGGACAGGATATTTTACGGGGCCAACGGCCTGACTTTC. Its translation: CASSQPSDRDRIFYGANGLTF.

The rearrangement joins TRBV5-4 to TRBJ2-1; 8 bases line up with TRBD1. V lost 4 bases to trimming and J lost 7 bases; unmatched junction nucleotides: 13. This CDR3 has 16 amino acids. CDR1 is SGHNT and CDR2 is YYREEE in the germline V gene (reference sequence). This CDR3 reads CASSPISGQGENEQFF. Here the CDR3 DNA reads TGTGCCAGCAGCCCTATTAGTGGACAGGGCGAGAATGAGCAGTTCTTC.

CDR3 bases: TGTGCCAGCAGCTTAGCGACTAGCGGGGGGGCCTGGGATGAGCAGTTCTTC. It specifies CASSLATSGGAWDEQFF. The chain links TRBV7-6 to TRBJ2-1, with 14 bases aligning to TRBD2. Germline CDR1 SGHVS, CDR2 FNYEAQ. J lost 8 bases, V lost 0 bases, and 6 bases had no gene match. This CDR3 contains 17 residues.

The chain joins TRBV19 to TRBJ1-6, with D uncertain. This CDR3 spans 15 amino acids. Between the trimmed V and J ends, which lost 5 bases and 5 bases, there was a span of 13 bases. Germline values: CDR1 LNHDA, CDR2 SQIVND (reference sequence). The CDR3 coding sequence is TGTGCCAGTAGTCCTGAGATCGTCGATAATTCACCCCTCCACTTT. Its translation: CASSPEIVDNSPLHF.

The chain is built from TRBV2 and TRBJ2-2, with 7 bases fitting TRBD1. The CDR3 spans 16 residues. CDR1 SNHLY and CDR2 FYNNEI come from the germline V gene. Trimming removed 2 bases from V and 5 bases from J; junction bases left unmatched: 8. Written as DNA, the CDR3 is TGTGCCAGCAGTGAAAGGGGGCCGGAGATTACCGGGGAGCTGTTTTTT. The encoded protein is CASSERGPEITGELFF. Combining the CDR3 with reference TRBV2 and TRBJ2-2 gives the whole variable domain EPEVTQTPSHQVTQMGQEVILRCVPISNHLYFYWYRQILGQKVEFLVSFYNNEISEKSEIFDDQFSVERPDGSNFTLKIRSTKLEDSAMYFCASSERGPEITGELFFGEGSRLTVL.

This chain joins TRBV6-4 and TRBJ1-3, with a tentative D call TRBD1 (5 bases). CDR3 length: 15 residues. Trimming pared 6 bases from V and 0 bases from J, leaving 12 bases between. In germline, CDR1 is MRHNA, CDR2 SNTAGT. The CDR3 coding sequence is TGTGCCAGCAGCCGGGACTCCGACTCTGGAAACACCATATATTTT. Its translation is CASSRDSDSGNTIYF.

V usage is TRBV19 and J usage is TRBJ2-7, with a possible D match to TRBD1 (6 bases). The germline V and J ends were trimmed by 6 bases and 6 bases, with 12 bases remaining between them. This CDR3 is built from 12 residues. The V gene's germline CDR1 is LNHDA and CDR2 SQIVND (reference sequence). The CDR3 nucleotides read TGTGCCAGTAGCGCACAGGGCCGCGAGCAGTACTTC. It translates to CASSAQGREQYF.

J is TRBJ2-7 and V is TRBV28; 9 nucleotides agree with TRBD1. This CDR3 comprises 16 residues. Germline CDR1 MDHEN, CDR2 SYDVKM. V dropped 2 bases and J dropped 3; count of bases not matched to a gene: 8. The CDR3, as DNA: TGTGCCAGCAGTTTACCTGCGGACAGGGGTTACTACGAGCAGTACTTC. Translating gives CASSLPADRGYYEQYF.

The rearrangement joins TRBV19 to TRBJ2-3; D is perhaps TRBD2 (6 bases). Trimming cost V 3 bases and J 3 bases, with 16 bases left between them. Germline CDR1 reads LNHDA; CDR2 reads SQIVND (reference sequence). The CDR3 totals 16 residues. The DNA of the CDR3 is TGTGCCAGTAGTATCCTGGTCAATAGCGGTACAGATACGCAGTATTTT. This sequence encodes CASSILVNSGTDTQYF.

The V call is TRBV21-1, the J call TRBJ1-6. TRBV21-1 corresponds to a pseudogene. CDR3 size: 14 residues. The CDR3 spells CASSSGGRNSPLHF. In nucleotides, the CDR3 is TGTGCCAGCAGCAGCGGGGGACGAAATTCACCCCTCCACTTT.

The V call is TRBV27, the J call TRBJ2-3, with 10 nucleotides matching TRBD1. Germline V gene lookup returns CDR1 MNHEY and CDR2 SMNVEV (reference sequence). CDR3 size: 15 residues. With 3 bases clipped from V and 4 bases from J, the junction kept 4 bases outside the gene matches. CDR3 in DNA: TGTGCCAGCAGTTTGATAGGACAGGGGGCAGATACGCAGTATTTT. Amino acid sequence: CASSLIGQGADTQYF.

The CDR3 coding sequence is TGTGCCAGCATCCGTTGGTCCCCTGGACACTCTGGGGCCAACGTCCTGACTTTC. It codes for CASIRWSPGHSGANVLTF. V gene TRBV2 combines with J gene TRBJ2-6; D might be TRBD1 (5 bases). V lost 7 bases, J lost 0 bases, and 19 bases lay in between. Germline V gene data show CDR1 as SNHLY and CDR2 as FYNNEI. The CDR3 consists of 18 residues.

The chain's CDR3 is CASSSKDRDGSYEQYF. CDR3 DNA sequence: TGCGCCAGCAGCTCTAAGGACAGAGATGGCTCCTACGAGCAGTACTTC. V and J are TRBV5-1 and TRBJ2-7; maybe TRBD1 (6 bases). The germline V and J ends were trimmed by 3 bases and 0 bases, with 16 bases remaining between them. The CDR3 runs 16 residues. CDR1 and CDR2 from the germline V gene are SGHRS and YFSETQ.

The chain couples TRBV19 to TRBJ1-4; D gene uncertain. There are 14 residues in the CDR3. With 6 bases removed from V and 7 bases from J, the gap between germline ends came to 15 bases. Per the germline V gene, CDR1 is LNHDA and CDR2 is SQIVND (reference sequence). In DNA form, the CDR3 reads TGTGCCAGTAGAAACACCGGGCGGGCTGAAAAACTGTTTTTT. Translated, it gives CASRNTGRAEKLFF.

A single count supports this clone. The gene calls are TRBV5-6 and TRBJ2-3, with TRBD2 identical over 7 bases. There are 16 residues in the CDR3. J was trimmed by 1 base and V by 4 bases; bases with no gene match: 9. The germline V gene has CDR1 SGHDT and CDR2 YYEEEE. The CDR3 reads CASSPAGSGGTDTQYF. The CDR3, as DNA: TGTGCCAGCAGCCCCGCCGGCAGCGGGGGCACAGATACGCAGTATTTT. Using reference TRBV5-6 and TRBJ2-3 for the parts outside the CDR3, the full variable domain is DAGVTQSPTHLIKTRGQQVTLRCSPKSGHDTVSWYQQALGQGPQFIFQYYEEEERQRGNFPDRFSGHQFPNYSSELNVNALLLGDSALYLCASSPAGSGGTDTQYFGPGTRLTVL.

This clone appeared a single time. The chain is built from TRBV27 and TRBJ1-1; TRBD1 might be the D (5 bases). The CDR3 has 15 amino acids. The germline V gene encodes CDR1 MNHEY and CDR2 SMNVEV (reference sequence). Trimming left V 4 bases short and J 0 bases short, with 12 bases between. The CDR3 sequence is CASSSRGLMNTEAFF. As DNA, the CDR3 is TGTGCCAGCAGTTCGCGGGGCCTGATGAACACTGAAGCTTTCTTT.

Only one count was recorded for this clone. This chain joins TRBV6-4 and TRBJ2-3; 10 bases are a match to TRBD2. V lost 2 bases to trimming and J lost 1 base; unmatched junction nucleotides: 6. The CDR3 extends over 17 amino acids. The V gene's germline CDR1 is MRHNA and CDR2 SNTAGT. The CDR3 DNA follows: TGTGCCAGCAGTGACAGTATTACTAGCGGGGGCACAGATACGCAGTATTTT. Encoded protein: CASSDSITSGGTDTQYF.

The chain combines TRBV5-6 with TRBJ2-1, with TRBD1 identical over 7 bases. Germline loops: CDR1 SGHDT, CDR2 YYEEEE. V trimming: 4 bases; J trimming: 8 bases; junction bases outside the gene matches: 9. The CDR3 consists of 14 residues. CDR3 bases: TGTGCCAGCAGCGTATACAGGGGAGAGCATGAGCAGTTCTTC. This sequence encodes CASSVYRGEHEQFF.

The J gene is TRBJ1-4, the V gene TRBV7-9; 12 nucleotides align to TRBD1. CDR3 length equals 14 residues. Losses at the gene ends were 4 bases for V and 6 bases for J; bases not matched to a gene: 0. Per the germline V gene, CDR1 is SEHNR and CDR2 is FQNEAQ (reference sequence). CDR3 bases: TGTGCCAGCAGCTGGGACAGGGGGCATGAAAAACTGTTTTTT. This sequence encodes CASSWDRGHEKLFF.

The chain links TRBV6-5 to TRBJ2-2, with unresolved D. This CDR3 is 14 amino acids long. V was trimmed by 6 bases and J by 4 bases, leaving 12 bases between them. The germline gives CDR1 MNHEY, CDR2 SVGAGI. CDR3: CASRPLQLTGELFF. CDR3 bases: TGTGCCAGCAGGCCCCTACAGCTCACCGGGGAGCTGTTTTTT.

This chain connects TRBV9 to TRBJ1-4, with 10 bases lining up with TRBD1. Looked up from germline, CDR1 is SGDLS and CDR2 is YYNGEE. There are 16 residues in the CDR3. Trimming removed 4 bases from V and 6 bases from J; junction bases left unmatched: 9. The CDR3, as DNA: TGTGCCAGCAGCCGTGCTTGGGACAGGGGAGATGAAAAACTGTTTTTT. Translation: CASSRAWDRGDEKLFF.

The chain carries TRBV28 and TRBJ2-3, with 9 bases lining up with TRBD2. The CDR3 covers 15 residues. The V and J ends lost 2 bases and 0 bases, in that order; junction bases with no gene match: 0. Germline loops: CDR1 MDHEN, CDR2 SYDVKM. The CDR3 reads CASSLAGGSTDTQYF. The CDR3 DNA follows: TGTGCCAGCAGTTTAGCGGGGGGGAGCACAGATACGCAGTATTTT.

The table lists this clone with a few counts. V and J are TRBV27 and TRBJ1-5; no reliable D call. CDR3 length equals 15 residues. Germline CDR1 MNHEY, CDR2 SMNVEV (reference sequence). Trimming pared 6 bases from V and 2 bases from J, leaving 14 bases between. This CDR3 reads CASSPGLFGNQPQHF. DNA of the CDR3: TGTGCCAGCAGCCCAGGATTATTTGGCAATCAGCCCCAGCATTTT.